Below, one TCR beta chain is given with its context. This record belongs to a study of OX40 agonist ivuxolimab in advanced cancers. Study in general: The drug used for patients, ivuxolimab, was an agonistic anti-OX40 (CD134) antibody.

Libraries were prepared by immunoSEQ multiplex PCR; TCRdb keeps only in-frame clonotypes and omits some of them. This table has roughly 86,000 clones, approximately 90% appearing once. The CDR3 is 16 residues long. V trimming: 0 bases; J trimming: 2 bases; junction bases outside the gene matches: 4. Germline-derived CDR1 and CDR2 are SGHRS and YFSETQ. The sequence was collected from an adult with an advanced solid tumor such as melanoma, head and neck, liver or kidney cancer. The specimen was CD4+ or CD8+ T cells sorted from blood, collected in a trial of the OX40 agonist ivuxolimab. V gene TRBV5-1 combines with J gene TRBJ2-3, with 9 bases matching TRBD2. The CDR3 loop reads CASSLVASGATDTQYF. CDR3 DNA sequence: TGCGCCAGCAGCTTGGTTGCTAGCGGGGCCACAGATACGCAGTATTTT. Full variable domain (remainder filled in from reference TRBV5-1 and TRBJ2-3): KAGVTQTPRYLIKTRGQQVTLSCSPISGHRSVSWYQQTPGQGLQFLFEYFSETQRNKGNFPGRFSGRQFSNSRSEMNVSTLELGDSALYLCASSLVASGATDTQYFGPGTRLTVL.